This T cell receptor (beta chain) was observed in a study of blood T cell repertoires in COVID-19. As for the study in general: Sites across the United States, Italy and Spain contributed samples from acute and convalescent COVID-19. PBMCs, B-cell-depleted T cells, or T cells were the source of the cDNA or gDNA that made up the material.

Trimming removed 2 bases from V and 4 bases from J; junction bases left unmatched: 6. CDR1 is SGHVS and CDR2 is FNYEAQ in the germline V gene. The CDR3 has 16 residues. Original processing methods: Using reference gene primer amplification, nucleated cell counts were estimated. Data came from immunoSEQ multiplex PCR; TCRdb stores just in-frame clones and leaves some out. The V and J calls and the clone size are those of that table, but D and trimming were determined from the DNA. The table has approximately 200,000 clones, about 86% seen once. The genes are TRBV7-6 and TRBJ2-3; TRBD2 aligns across 10 bases. This clonotype originated in a woman aged 55-70 years with acute or convalescent COVID-19. Material for sequencing was peripheral blood. The CDR3 sequence is CASSLTAGGQADTQYF. DNA for the CDR3: TGTGCCAGCAGCTTAACAGCGGGGGGGCAGGCAGATACGCAGTATTTT.